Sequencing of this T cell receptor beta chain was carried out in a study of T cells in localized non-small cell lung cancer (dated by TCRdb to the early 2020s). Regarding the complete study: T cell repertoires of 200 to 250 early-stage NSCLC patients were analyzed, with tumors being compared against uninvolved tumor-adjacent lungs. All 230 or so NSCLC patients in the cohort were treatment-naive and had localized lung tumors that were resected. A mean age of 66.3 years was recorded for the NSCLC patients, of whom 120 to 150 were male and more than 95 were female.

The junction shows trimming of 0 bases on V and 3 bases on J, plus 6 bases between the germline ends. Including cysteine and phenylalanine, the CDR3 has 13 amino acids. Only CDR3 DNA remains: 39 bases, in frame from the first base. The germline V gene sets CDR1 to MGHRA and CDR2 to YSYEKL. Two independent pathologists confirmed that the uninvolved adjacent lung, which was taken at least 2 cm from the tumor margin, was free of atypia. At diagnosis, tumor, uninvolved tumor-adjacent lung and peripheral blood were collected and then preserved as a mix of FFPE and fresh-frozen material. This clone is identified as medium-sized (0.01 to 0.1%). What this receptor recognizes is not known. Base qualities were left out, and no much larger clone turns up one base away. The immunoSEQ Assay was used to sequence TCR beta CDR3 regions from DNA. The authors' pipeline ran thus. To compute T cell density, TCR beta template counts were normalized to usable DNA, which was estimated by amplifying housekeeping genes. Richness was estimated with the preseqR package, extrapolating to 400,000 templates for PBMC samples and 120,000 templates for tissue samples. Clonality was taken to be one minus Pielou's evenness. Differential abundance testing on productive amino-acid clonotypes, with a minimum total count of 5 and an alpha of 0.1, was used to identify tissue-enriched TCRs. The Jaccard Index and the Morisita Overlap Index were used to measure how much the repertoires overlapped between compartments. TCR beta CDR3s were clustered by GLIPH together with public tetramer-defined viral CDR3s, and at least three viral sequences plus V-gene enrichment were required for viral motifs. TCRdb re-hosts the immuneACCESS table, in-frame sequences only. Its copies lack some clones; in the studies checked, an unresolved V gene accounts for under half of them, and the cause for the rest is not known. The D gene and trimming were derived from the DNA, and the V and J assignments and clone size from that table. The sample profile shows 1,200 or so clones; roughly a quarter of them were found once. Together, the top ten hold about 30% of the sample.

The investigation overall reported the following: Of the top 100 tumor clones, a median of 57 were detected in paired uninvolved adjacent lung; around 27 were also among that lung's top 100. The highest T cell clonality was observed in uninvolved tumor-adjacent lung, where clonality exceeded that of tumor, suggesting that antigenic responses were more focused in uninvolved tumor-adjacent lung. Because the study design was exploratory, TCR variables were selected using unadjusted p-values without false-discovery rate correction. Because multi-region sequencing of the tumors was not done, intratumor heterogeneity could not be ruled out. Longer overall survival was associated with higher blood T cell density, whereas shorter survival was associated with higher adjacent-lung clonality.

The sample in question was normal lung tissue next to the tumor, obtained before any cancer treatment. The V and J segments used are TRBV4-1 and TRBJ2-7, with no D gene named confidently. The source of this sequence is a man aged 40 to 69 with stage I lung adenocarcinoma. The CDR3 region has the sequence CASSQDLLYEQYF. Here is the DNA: TGCGCCAGCAGCCAAGATCTCCTCTACGAGCAGTACTTC.